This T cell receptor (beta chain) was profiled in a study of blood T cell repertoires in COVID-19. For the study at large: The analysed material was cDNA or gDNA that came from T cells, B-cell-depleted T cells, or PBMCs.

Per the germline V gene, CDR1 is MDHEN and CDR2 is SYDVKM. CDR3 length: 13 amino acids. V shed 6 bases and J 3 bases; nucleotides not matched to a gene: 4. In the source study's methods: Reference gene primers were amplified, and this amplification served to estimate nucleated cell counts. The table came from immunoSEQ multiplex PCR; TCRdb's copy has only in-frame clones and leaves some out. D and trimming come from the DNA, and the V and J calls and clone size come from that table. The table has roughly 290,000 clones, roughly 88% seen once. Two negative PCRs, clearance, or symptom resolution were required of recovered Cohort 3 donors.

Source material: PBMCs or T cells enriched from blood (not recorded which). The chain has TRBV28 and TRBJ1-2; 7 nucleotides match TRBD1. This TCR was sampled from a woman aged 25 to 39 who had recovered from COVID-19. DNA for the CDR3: TGTGCCAGCAGGACAGGGTTAGACTATGGCTACACCTTC. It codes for CASRTGLDYGYTF.